These 32 T cell receptor beta chains share one sample of origin, sequenced in a study of post-analysis software for immune sequencing data. Overall study results and limits: With TRBV5-6, TRBV5-1 and TRBV20-1 included, 5 or 6 TRBV segments were more frequent in patients than in controls.

Unique molecular identifiers were carried by the TCR beta cDNA libraries. TCRdb analysed the PCR reads with MiXCR anew, one entry per CDR3 protein. The profile shows a few hundred thousand distinct CDR3 sequences, roughly a third of them singletons. No antigen is known for these receptors. Source material: blood. These receptors were taken from a girl aged 5-17 years with multiple sclerosis.

In this sample, this clonotype turned up many times. The V gene is TRBV29-1, the J gene TRBJ2-1, with a weak D call TRBD1 (5 bases). The germline V and J ends were trimmed by 6 bases and 7 bases, with 16 bases remaining between them. The CDR3 is 13 amino acids. Germline lookup yields CDR1 SQVTM and CDR2 ANQGSEA. CDR3 in amino acids: CSVAGLLRNEQFF. CDR3 coding DNA: TGCAGCGTCGCAGGGCTACTACGAAATGAGCAGTTCTTC.

This clonotype was counted only a few times. The V and J genes are TRBV5-1 and TRBJ2-7, with 9 nucleotides matching TRBD1. Trimming cost V 4 bases and J 5 bases; bases outside gene matches: 7. This CDR3 has 14 residues. CDR1 SGHRS and CDR2 YFSETQ come from the germline V gene. CDR3 sequence reads: CASSAGQGSNEQYF. The CDR3 bases are TGCGCCAGCAGCGCGGGACAGGGAAGCAACGAGCAGTACTTC.

This clonotype was recorded many times. The J gene is TRBJ2-1, the V gene TRBV7-2, with unresolved D. The ends were cut back, 2 bases at V and 12 bases at J, with 14 bases in the middle. The germline gives CDR1 SGHTA, CDR2 FQGNSA. CDR3 length: 13 amino acids. CDR3 coding DNA: TGTGCCAGCAGCTTATTCGATCCTCATGCGCAGTTCTTC. It codes for CASSLFDPHAQFF.

This clonotype was observed at least ten times. The chain combines TRBV5-1 with TRBJ2-2; D gene uncertain. Germline CDR1 reads SGHRS; CDR2 reads YFSETQ. V dropped 0 bases and J dropped 0 bases, with 6 bases sitting between them. The CDR3 length is 15 residues. CDR3 sequence: CASSLGSANTGELFF. The DNA for the CDR3 is TGCGCCAGCAGCTTGGGTTCAGCGAACACCGGGGAGCTGTTTTTT.

This clonotype was found many times. The J gene is TRBJ2-3, the V gene TRBV25-1; possibly TRBD1 or TRBD2 for D (5 bases each). This CDR3 region has 15 residues. V was clipped by 7 bases and J by 0 bases, with 14 bases between them. CDR1 MGHDK and CDR2 SYGVNS come from the germline V gene. The CDR3 loop is CASTPHRTSTDTQYF. CDR3 DNA sequence: TGTGCCAGCACTCCCCACAGGACTAGCACAGATACGCAGTATTTT.

This clonotype occurred many times. The rearrangement joins TRBV6-6 to TRBJ1-2, with a weak D call TRBD1 (6 bases). Trimming stripped 7 bases from V and 8 bases from J, with 29 bases between. The CDR3 has 17 residues. Germline V gene lookup returns CDR1 MNHNY and CDR2 SVGAGI (reference sequence). CDR3 loop: CASNPAELRGIVAGYTF. The CDR3 nucleotides read TGTGCCAGCAACCCGGCGGAGCTTAGGGGGATTGTCGCGGGCTACACCTTC.

The chain employs TRBV12-3 or TRBV12-4 and TRBJ2-3, with D perhaps matching TRBD2 (6 bases). The germline V and J ends were trimmed by 5 bases and 4 bases, with 10 bases remaining between them. This CDR3 is built from 13 residues. Here the CDR3 reads CASSSWGADTQYF. CDR3 in DNA: TGTGCCAGCAGTAGTTGGGGGGCAGATACGCAGTATTTT.

At least ten counts were recorded for this clonotype. CDR3 region: CSVYVPPDTQYF. DNA of the CDR3: TGCAGCGTTTATGTTCCCCCAGATACGCAGTATTTT. This chain links TRBV29-1 with TRBJ2-3; no firm D call. Germline lookup yields CDR1 SQVTM and CDR2 ANQGSEA. Deletions cut 5 bases from V and 4 bases from J, with 10 bases between. There are 12 residues in the CDR3.

As concerns this clonotype: This may arise from a read error, as a much more abundant clone is one base away. The chain combines TRBV11-2 with TRBJ2-1, with 9 bases aligning to TRBD2. TRBJ2-7 explains the end of the DNA better; the J call may be wrong. The CDR3 loop spans 15 amino acids. Germline CDR1 and CDR2: SGHAT and FQNNGV. For the CDR3, the DNA is TGTGCCAGCAGCTTAGGGACTAGCGCCTACAATGAGCAGTACTTC. Protein sequence: CASSLGTSAYNEQYF.

The chain couples TRBV2 to TRBJ2-1; D ambiguous. CDR1 is SNHLY, CDR2 FYNNEI, per germline. V was shortened by 6 bases and J by 11 bases, with 20 bases between the two germline ends. The CDR3 covers 14 residues. CDR3 coding DNA: TGTGCCAGCAGCACAAAGGAACTCTTAGTTAAGCAGTTCTTC. It specifies CASSTKELLVKQFF.

With regard to this clonotype: A much bigger clone sits one base away, suggesting this may be a read error. V is TRBV7-9 and J is TRBJ2-3, with a possible D match to TRBD2 (6 bases). Per germline, CDR1 SEHNR and CDR2 FQNEAQ (reference sequence). The CDR3 runs to 13 residues. DNA of the CDR3: TGTGCCCGCAGCCCGGCGGGGAGGGATACGCAGTATTTT. Amino acid sequence: CARSPAGRDTQYF.

The chain uses TRBV5-1 and TRBJ2-7; possibly TRBD1 for D (6 bases). This CDR3 contains 16 residues. Germline CDR1 is SGHRS and CDR2 is YFSETQ. V lost 1 base and J 6 bases, leaving 20 bases between the germline ends. The CDR3 DNA sequence: TGCGCCAGCAGCTTGCAAGGATCAGGGGTGGCGAGCGAGCAGTACTTC. Residues: CASSLQGSGVASEQYF.

This clonotype occurred a few times. Since a much larger clone is just one base distant, this may be a read error. The chain carries TRBV29-1 and TRBJ1-2; 7 bases align to TRBD1. The germline V gene has CDR1 SQVTM and CDR2 ANQGSEA. This CDR3 has 13 amino acids. DNA of the CDR3: TGCAGCGCCGGACAGGTTCTTAACCATGGCTACACCTTC. It encodes CSAGQVLNHGYTF.

A few counts support this clonotype. J is TRBJ1-5 and V is TRBV5-5; D remains ambiguous. Trimming left V 1 base short and J 5 bases short, with 13 bases between. This CDR3 comprises 15 residues. From germline, CDR1 is SGHKS and CDR2 YYEKEE (reference sequence). The CDR3 DNA reads as TGTGCCAGCAGCTTGTATACCTCAAGCGATCAGCCCCAGCATTTT. Translated, it gives CASSLYTSSDQPQHF.

The rearrangement joins TRBV10-3 to TRBJ2-6; 8 bases fit TRBD2. V lost 6 bases to trimming and J lost 0 bases; unmatched junction nucleotides: 7. Germline values: CDR1 ENHRY, CDR2 SYGVKD. The CDR3 totals 17 residues. CDR3 coding DNA: TGTGCCATCAGGGGACTAGGTCCGACCTCTGGGGCCAACGTCCTGACTTTC. This gives the protein CAIRGLGPTSGANVLTF.

This chain joins TRBV6-1 and TRBJ2-5, with TRBD1 identical over 12 bases. Looked up from germline, CDR1 is MNHNS and CDR2 is SASEGT. V gave up 4 bases and J gave up 5 bases; unmatched junction bases: 5. The CDR3 covers 15 residues. DNA of the CDR3: TGTGCCAGCAGTGCCGGGACAGGGGGCGCCGAGACCCAGTACTTC. Its translation is CASSAGTGGAETQYF.

This clonotype was seen a few times. The chain joins TRBV7-9 to TRBJ1-1; 7 positions agree with TRBD1. V gave up 1 base and J gave up 4 bases; unmatched junction bases: 12. CDR3 size: 17 residues. Per the germline V gene, CDR1 is SEHNR and CDR2 is FQNEAQ (reference sequence). Written as DNA, the CDR3 is TGTGCCAGCAGCTTAGGCTCTCCGACAGGGCTCAGCACTGAAGCTTTCTTT. It is translated as CASSLGSPTGLSTEAFF.

This clonotype was recorded many times. The V gene is TRBV7-9, the J gene TRBJ1-2; D not resolved. Trimming shortened V by 5 bases and J by 8 bases, and 12 bases separated the two germline ends. The CDR3 is made up of 12 amino acids. Germline V gene lookup returns CDR1 SEHNR and CDR2 FQNEAQ (reference sequence). CDR3 residues: CASSAQGLGYTF. The CDR3 coding sequence is TGTGCCAGCAGCGCCCAAGGGCTCGGCTACACCTTC.

There are many counts of this clonotype. One end of the junction fails to match germline, which may point to a read error. The chain carries TRBV5-6 and TRBJ1-5, with 7 bases lining up with TRBD1. This CDR3 is 15 amino acids long. Germline V gene sequence: CDR1 SGHDT, CDR2 YYEEEE. In DNA, the CDR3 is TGTGCCAGCAGCTCGCGCCAGGGGGATGATCATCCCCAGCATTTT. Protein product: CASSSRQGDDHPQHF.

This clonotype was recorded only once. J is TRBJ1-1 and V is TRBV5-6; perhaps TRBD1 as D (6 bases). The V gene lost 1 base and the J gene lost 1 base, with 11 bases spanning the gap. From germline, CDR1 is SGHDT and CDR2 YYEEEE. The CDR3 loop spans 15 amino acids. The CDR3 coding sequence is TGTGCCAGCAGCTTGCAGACAGGACCGAACACTGAAGCTTTCTTT. Translated, it gives CASSLQTGPNTEAFF.

In this sample, this clonotype turned up many times. The gene calls are TRBV7-3 and TRBJ2-1; TRBD1 matches 7 bases. The CDR3 consists of 16 residues. Per germline, CDR1 SGHTA and CDR2 FQGTGA. V trimming: 5 bases; J trimming: 7 bases; junction bases outside the gene matches: 14. CDR3 sequence reads: CASSAPQGKGRNEQFF. The CDR3 bases are TGTGCCAGCAGCGCTCCACAGGGGAAGGGTAGGAATGAGCAGTTCTTC.

The rearrangement joins TRBV28 to TRBJ2-4; perhaps TRBD2 as D (6 bases). The germline gives CDR1 MDHEN, CDR2 SYDVKM. The germline V and J ends were trimmed by 4 bases and 8 bases, with 21 bases remaining between them. The CDR3 is 16 residues long. CDR3 sequence reads: CASSSSMGRTGDIQYF. The DNA of the CDR3 is TGTGCCAGCAGTTCATCGATGGGTAGGACGGGGGACATTCAGTACTTC. Full variable domain (missing parts from reference TRBV28 and TRBJ2-4): DVKVTQSSRYLVKRTGEKVFLECVQDMDHENMFWYRQDPGLGLRLIYFSYDVKMKEKGDIPEGYSVSREKKERFSLILESASTNQTSMYLCASSSSMGRTGDIQYFGAGTRLSVL.

This clonotype was observed at least ten times. V and J are TRBV11-2 and TRBJ2-5; 9 bases are shared with TRBD1. With 5 bases clipped from V and 5 bases from J, the junction kept 9 bases outside the gene matches. The CDR3 is 15 residues long. Germline assignment: CDR1 SGHAT and CDR2 FQNNGV. CDR3 sequence: CASSLGTGWTETQYF. The CDR3 DNA sequence: TGTGCCAGCAGCCTGGGGACAGGGTGGACGGAGACCCAGTACTTC. The variable domain in full, completed from reference TRBV11-2 and TRBJ2-5, reads EAGVAQSPRYKIIEKRQSVAFWCNPISGHATLYWYQQILGQGPKLLIQFQNNGVVDDSQLPKDRFSAERLKGVDSTLKIQPAKLEDSAVYLCASSLGTGWTETQYFGPGTRLLVL.

Regarding this clonotype: A much larger clone differs from this one at a single base, so this may be a read error. The chain links TRBV5-1 to TRBJ2-7, with D unclear. This CDR3 is built from 14 residues. From germline, CDR1 is SGHRS and CDR2 YFSETQ. The V end was cut by 1 base, the J end by 6 bases, with 14 bases between. The CDR3 coding sequence is TGCGCCAGCAGCTTGAATTGGAGAGGCTGCGAGCAGTACTTC. Translated: CASSLNWRGCEQYF.

As regards this clonotype: Compared with germline, one end of the junction differs, possibly owing to a read error. The CDR3 DNA reads TGCGCCTGCAGCTTGGATAGCGCTAGCTCCTACAATGAGCAGTACTTC. It codes for CACSLDSASSYNEQYF. The V gene is TRBV5-1, the J gene TRBJ2-1; a possible D gene is TRBD2 (5 bases). The J call may be in error: the DNA end matches TRBJ2-7 better. This CDR3 region has 16 residues. Germline values: CDR1 SGHRS, CDR2 YFSETQ.

This sequence joins TRBV11-2 and TRBJ2-2; D remains unclear. Per the germline V gene, CDR1 is SGHAT and CDR2 is FQNNGV. The CDR3 is 13 residues long. The germline V and J ends were trimmed by 2 bases and 10 bases, with 11 bases remaining between them. CDR3 loop: CASSLWVVEELFF. The DNA for the CDR3 is TGTGCCAGCAGCTTATGGGTTGTCGAGGAGCTGTTTTTT. The full variable domain, with the rest looked up from reference TRBV11-2 and TRBJ2-2, is EAGVAQSPRYKIIEKRQSVAFWCNPISGHATLYWYQQILGQGPKLLIQFQNNGVVDDSQLPKDRFSAERLKGVDSTLKIQPAKLEDSAVYLCASSLWVVEELFFGEGSRLTVL.

The chain is built from TRBV20-1 and TRBJ2-3; D is unclear. This CDR3 region has 12 residues. V shed 6 bases and J shed 2 bases, with 9 bases lying between them. Germline V lookup: CDR1 DFQATT, CDR2 SNEGSKA (reference sequence). The CDR3 DNA reads as TGCAGTGCCGCTCCTCCCACAGATACGCAGTATTTT. Translating gives CSAAPPTDTQYF.

This clonotype was observed a single time. A read error may produce the germline difference seen at one junction end. This chain joins TRBV6-1 and TRBJ1-2, with no clear D. Per germline, CDR1 MNHNS and CDR2 SASEGT. The CDR3 is 13 residues long. CDR3 in DNA: TGTGCCAGCAGGGAAGCAGGAAACTATGGCTACACCTTC. This translates into CASREAGNYGYTF.

This clonotype appeared a single time. A much more abundant neighbour one base away suggests this may be a read error. The chain joins TRBV25-1 to TRBJ2-7, with 9 bases aligning to TRBD1. The CDR3 runs to 15 residues. Trimming cost V 4 bases and J 7 bases; bases outside gene matches: 11. The V gene's germline CDR1 is MGHDK and CDR2 SYGVNS. The CDR3 is CASSVPQGAENEQYF. CDR3 sequence (DNA): TGTGCCAGCAGTGTTCCACAGGGGGCCGAGAATGAGCAGTACTTC.

V is TRBV5-1 and J is TRBJ2-7; D remains ambiguous. The CDR3 has 12 amino acids. V dropped 0 bases and J dropped 1 base, with 2 bases sitting between them. Germline values: CDR1 SGHRS, CDR2 YFSETQ. CDR3 in DNA: TGCGCCAGCAGCTTGGCTTCCTACGAGCAGTACTTC. This translates into CASSLASYEQYF.

This clonotype was observed at least ten times. The chain joins TRBV11-2 to TRBJ2-3; 10 bases are a match to TRBD2. The CDR3 totals 16 residues. Germline loops: CDR1 SGHAT, CDR2 FQNNGV. The junction had 7 bases not matched to a gene; V was cut back by 5 bases and J by 2 bases. For the CDR3, the DNA is TGTGCCAGCAGCCCACCTAGCGGGGGATTCACAGATACGCAGTATTTT. Encoded protein: CASSPPSGGFTDTQYF.

This clonotype has at least ten counts. The chain combines TRBV9 with TRBJ2-1; D might be TRBD1 (5 bases). The CDR3 is 16 amino acids. The V and J ends lost 0 bases and 3 bases respectively, with 13 bases between them. Looked up from germline, CDR1 is SGDLS and CDR2 is YYNGEE. CDR3 region: CASSVGDSSFYNEQFF. CDR3 DNA: TGTGCCAGCAGCGTAGGAGACAGTAGCTTCTACAATGAGCAGTTCTTC.